This T cell receptor (beta chain) was found in a study of T-cell reconstitution after alpha-beta-depleted transplantation in children. Preparation of the TCRbeta library used unique molecular identifiers. TCRdb reprocessed the PCR reads via MiXCR and lists one record per CDR3 protein. The table shows about 610,000 distinct CDR3 sequences, with roughly a tenth occurring only once. This CDR3 contains 15 residues. Trimming took off 0 bases at V and 0 bases at J, with 6 bases between the two ends. Looked up from germline, CDR1 is SGHRS and CDR2 is YFSETQ. This clonotype turned up a few times. The source of this sequence is a human donor who donated a stem cell graft to a child with acute myeloid leukemia. The J gene is TRBJ2-2, the V gene TRBV5-1; D gene uncertain. The source was PBMCs from the stem cell graft donor, collected from the stem cell graft. The CDR3 loop reads CASSLVQTNTGELFF. The CDR3 region has the DNA TGCGCCAGCAGCTTGGTACAGACGAACACCGGGGAGCTGTTTTTT. The variable domain in full, with the rest retrieved from reference TRBV5-1 and TRBJ2-2, is KAGVTQTPRYLIKTRGQQVTLSCSPISGHRSVSWYQQTPGQGLQFLFEYFSETQRNKGNFPGRFSGRQFSNSRSEMNVSTLELGDSALYLCASSLVQTNTGELFFGEGSRLTVL.